Below, one T cell receptor beta chain is given with its context. The germline CDR1 and CDR2 sequences are SGHTA and FQGNSA. This CDR3 comprises 14 residues. V dropped 6 bases and J dropped 5; count of bases not matched to a gene: 8. These data originate in a study of blood T cell repertoires in COVID-19. As for the study in general: PBMCs, B-cell-depleted T cells, or T cells were the source of the cDNA or gDNA that made up the material.

Sequencing used immunoSEQ multiplex PCR; TCRdb keeps in-frame clones, though not all of them. Here the sample spans 200,000 to 250,000 clones, roughly 85% being singletons. Recruited during active infection, patients (from Seattle) were subsequently followed longitudinally. The receptor's source is a woman in her 70s with COVID-19, enrolled during active disease. The sample taken for sequencing was peripheral blood. The V call is TRBV7-2, the J call TRBJ2-7; 9 bases are a match to TRBD1. The CDR3 nucleotides are TGTGCCAGCAGTCGACAGGGGGTTACTCACGAGCAGTACTTC. It codes for CASSRQGVTHEQYF.